A selection of T cell receptor beta chains follows, all from one sample in a study of CDR3 diversity in severe acne. TCRdb recomputed calls from the PCR reads with MiXCR, one row per CDR3 protein. The data contain fewer than 90,000 distinct CDR3 sequences, roughly 51% of them singletons. Sequencing input: blood. The receptors shown here come from a male donor in good health, without acne. CDR3s include the opening cysteine and the closing phenylalanine or tryptophan. D genes are given only for firm matches. Expanded clones get a size class; other rows say once, few or many, or leave the size out.

CDR3aa	CDR3nt	v_gene	len	j_gene	d_gene	abundance
CASSTHGTSGNTIYF	TGTGCCAGCAGCACACACGGGACTAGCGGGAACACCATATATTTT	TRBV7-8	15	TRBJ1-3	.	.
CASRFAGDTEAFF	TGTGCCAGCCGCTTCGCAGGAGATACTGAAGCTTTCTTT	TRBV19	13	TRBJ1-1	.	few
CASSYRESGNTIYF	TGTGCCAGCAGTTACAGAGAATCTGGAAACACCATATACTTT	TRBV6-5	14	TRBJ1-3	.	.
CASSDYGLTVSASTNHGF	TGTGCCAGCAGCGATTACGGACTCACCGTTTCGGCCAGTACTAATCATGGCTTC	TRBV5-8	18	TRBJ1-2	.	many
CATSAHQGNQPQHF	TGTGCCACCAGTGCCCATCAGGGGAATCAGCCCCAGCATTTT	TRBV24-1	14	TRBJ1-5	.	.
CASSAVQETQYF	TGTGCCAGCAGTGCTGTACAGGAGACCCAGTACTTC	TRBV6-1	12	TRBJ2-5	.	many
CASSLEQGRQETQYF	TGCGCCAGCAGCTTGGAACAGGGGCGCCAAGAGACCCAGTACTTC	TRBV5-1	15	TRBJ2-5	TRBD1	.
CSVDFQGDGYTF	TGCAGCGTTGATTTTCAGGGAGATGGCTACACCTTC	TRBV29-1	12	TRBJ1-2	.	few
CASSGGSVSYEQYF	TGTGCCAGCAGCGGAGGTTCGGTTTCCTACGAGCAGTACTTC	TRBV7-9	14	TRBJ2-7	.	.
CASSQDRGLVAGETQYF	TGTGCCAGCAGCCAAGATAGAGGACTAGTAGCGGGGGAGACCCAGTACTTC	TRBV3-1	17	TRBJ2-5	TRBD2	many
CASSFIGVAVGTEAFF	TGCGCCAGCAGCTTTATCGGGGTGGCCGTGGGTACTGAAGCTTTCTTT	TRBV4-1	16	TRBJ1-1	.	.
CASSEARELFF	TGTGCCAGCAGTGAAGCTAGAGAGCTGTTTTTT	TRBV25-1	11	TRBJ2-2	.	few
CASSPQRKEETQYF	TGCGCCAGCAGCCCACAGAGAAAGGAGGAAACCCAGTACTTC	TRBV10-1	14	TRBJ2-5	.	.
CSVGTYNTEAFF	TGCAGCGTTGGGACCTACAACACTGAAGCTTTCTTT	TRBV29-1	12	TRBJ1-1	.	.
CAITPGHLNTEAFF	TGTGCCATCACACCGGGACACCTTAACACTGAAGCTTTCTTT	TRBV10-3	14	TRBJ1-1	.	many
CASRRPGQGGGYTF	TGTGCCAGCAGGCGTCCGGGACAGGGTGGGGGCTACACCTTC	TRBV6-1	14	TRBJ1-2	TRBD1	few
CASSVEGRVGQPQHF	TGTGCCAGCAGTGTAGAAGGCAGGGTGGGACAGCCCCAGCATTTT	TRBV9	15	TRBJ1-5	.	few
CAASRVTSYEQYF	TGTGCTGCCAGCAGAGTAACTTCCTACGAGCAGTACTTC	TRBV15	13	TRBJ2-7	.	.
CAISEGGGRNTEAFF	TGTGCCATCAGTGAAGGTGGGGGGCGGAACACTGAAGCTTTCTTT	TRBV10-3	15	TRBJ1-1	.	many
CATSDTGGRQETQYF	TGTGCCACCAGTGATACTGGCGGGAGACAAGAGACCCAGTACTTC	TRBV24-1	15	TRBJ2-5	TRBD2	.
CASSLTTGGLTEAFF	TGTGCCAGCAGTTTAACGACAGGGGGCCTCACTGAAGCTTTCTTT	TRBV12-3/TRBV12-4	15	TRBJ1-1	TRBD1	.
CAWSDRGIYGYTF	TGTGCCTGGAGTGACAGGGGGATATACGGCTACACCTTC	TRBV30	13	TRBJ1-2	TRBD1	few
CASSLVGQQYF	TGTGCCAGCAGCCTGGTTGGGCAGCAGTACTTC	TRBV14	11	TRBJ2-7	.	many
CAISEYAGANYGYTF	TGTGCCATCAGTGAGTACGCCGGGGCGAACTATGGCTACACCTTC	TRBV10-3	15	TRBJ1-2	.	.
CASSEASPAGGSYEQYF	TGTGCCAGCAGTGAAGCCTCCCCAGCGGGGGGCTCCTACGAGCAGTACTTC	TRBV2	17	TRBJ2-7	TRBD2	.
CASSDRWSAGVWYGYTF	TGTGCCAGCAGTGATCGTTGGTCGGCCGGGGTTTGGTATGGCTACACCTTC	TRBV2	17	TRBJ1-2	.	.
CASSPRTGNIEQYF	TGTGCCAGCAGCCCTCGGACAGGGAACATCGAGCAGTACTTC	TRBV7-9	14	TRBJ2-7	TRBD1	many
CSASSGTPNEKLFF	TGCAGTGCTAGTTCCGGGACGCCTAATGAAAAACTGTTTTTT	TRBV20-1	14	TRBJ1-4	.	many
CASSRDQRDEQFF	TGTGCCAGCAGCCGGGACCAAAGGGATGAGCAGTTCTTC	TRBV5-8	13	TRBJ2-1	.	many
CASSPERGQGRYEQYF	TGTGCCAGCAGCCCAGAACGCGGGCAGGGGCGCTACGAGCAGTACTTC	TRBV7-3	16	TRBJ2-7	.	.
CASGGGPYEQYF	TGTGCCAGCGGGGGGGGACCCTACGAGCAGTACTTC	TRBV24-1	12	TRBJ2-7	TRBD2	.
CSVPTSGSFYNEQFF	TGCAGCGTCCCAACTAGCGGGAGCTTTTACAATGAGCAGTTCTTC	TRBV29-1	15	TRBJ2-1	TRBD2	.
CASRQGNGYTF	TGTGCCAGCAGACAGGGTAATGGCTACACCTTC	TRBV9	11	TRBJ1-2	.	few
CASTDRGSYNEQFF	TGTGCCAGCACAGACAGGGGCTCCTACAATGAGCAGTTCTTC	TRBV6-6	14	TRBJ2-1	TRBD1	many
CASSSPGSLNTEAFF	TGTGCCAGCAGTAGCCCCGGCAGCTTGAACACTGAAGCTTTCTTT	TRBV6-5	15	TRBJ1-1	.	.
CASSQEGGGGNEQFF	TGCGCCAGCAGCCAAGAGGGGGGAGGTGGCAATGAGCAGTTCTTC	TRBV4-1	15	TRBJ2-1	.	many
CASRRQWREQYF	TGTGCCAGCAGGAGACAGTGGCGCGAGCAGTACTTC	TRBV6-1	12	TRBJ2-7	.	.
CSAPSGRATYEQYF	TGCAGTGCTCCTAGCGGGAGGGCCACCTACGAGCAGTACTTC	TRBV20-1	14	TRBJ2-7	TRBD2	.
CASTTRVEETQYF	TGTGCCAGCACCACTAGAGTGGAAGAGACCCAGTACTTC	TRBV12-3/TRBV12-4	13	TRBJ2-5	.	.
CASSPIGTGAYEQYF	TGTGCCAGCAGCCCGATCGGGACAGGAGCCTACGAGCAGTACTTC	TRBV9	15	TRBJ2-7	TRBD1	few
CASSENPRLNEKLFF	TGTGCCAGCAGTGAAAACCCCAGGTTAAATGAAAAACTGTTTTTT	TRBV2	15	TRBJ1-4	.	.
CASSLGVNEQFF	TGCGCCAGCAGCTTGGGAGTCAATGAGCAGTTCTTC	TRBV5-1	12	TRBJ2-1	.	medium-sized
CASSEQVTGEAFF	TGTGCCAGCAGCGAACAGGTAACGGGTGAAGCTTTCTTT	TRBV7-2	13	TRBJ1-1	.	few
CASSGGVGTEAFF	TGTGCCAGCAGCGGGGGTGTCGGCACTGAAGCTTTCTTT	TRBV9	13	TRBJ1-1	.	many
CASARGQGAKYSGNTIYF	TGTGCCAGTGCCCGGGGACAGGGGGCAAAATACTCTGGAAACACCATATATTTT	TRBV19	18	TRBJ1-3	TRBD1	.
CATSGSHGGETQYF	TGTGCCACCAGTGGATCACACGGGGGGGAGACCCAGTACTTC	TRBV24-1	14	TRBJ2-5	TRBD2	.
CASSRISGGGGEQFF	TGCGCCAGCAGCCGGATTAGCGGGGGGGGGGGTGAGCAGTTCTTC	TRBV5-1	15	TRBJ2-1	TRBD2	.
CASSGGGGDFNNEQFF	TGTGCCAGCAGCGGGGGGGGGGGGGACTTCAACAATGAGCAGTTCTTC	TRBV5-4	16	TRBJ2-1	TRBD2	once
CSATGTGQYF	TGCAGTGCGACCGGGACAGGGCAGTACTTC	TRBV20-1	10	TRBJ2-7	TRBD1	.